The rows below give T cell receptor beta chains drawn from one sample of a study of response to subunit inactivated influenza vaccine. TCRdb re-derived calls from the RT-PCR reads in MiXCR, one entry per CDR3 protein. This table has about 500,000 distinct CDR3 sequences, 13% appearing once. This specimen consisted of PBMCs from blood, obtained roughly 6 weeks after vaccination. The receptors were sampled from a man in his fifties who received an inactivated influenza vaccine. Both conserved end residues are part of each CDR3. A D gene is named only where the DNA matches it firmly. The size of a clone is reported for some rows only, either as once, few or many, or as a class for expanded clones.

j_gene	d_gene	v_gene	abundance	CDR3nt	CDR3aa
TRBJ1-2	-	TRBV15	few	TGTGCCACCAGCAGAGAAGGGTCTTATGGCTACACCTTC	CATSREGSYGYTF
TRBJ1-2	-	TRBV24-1	few	TGTGCCACCAGTGATTTACCAACTAACTATGGCTACACCTTC	CATSDLPTNYGYTF
TRBJ1-6	-	TRBV3-1	-	TGTGCCAGCAGCCCCTTTACCCTCAAATTTTCACCCCTCCACTTT	CASSPFTLKFSPLHF
TRBJ2-7	-	TRBV5-1	many	TGCGCCAGCAGCTTGGCGGCAGCGGATACCTACGAGCAGTACTTC	CASSLAAADTYEQYF
TRBJ2-1	TRBD1	TRBV20-1	many	TGCAGTGCTAGGGAGACAGGGAGTCGGGAGCAGTTCTTC	CSARETGSREQFF
TRBJ2-7	-	TRBV7-2	-	TGTGCCAGCAGCCCTCCCCGGACAGAACTCTACGAGCAGTACTTC	CASSPPRTELYEQYF
TRBJ2-7	TRBD2	TRBV5-1	-	TGCGCCAGCGGACCTATAGCGGGAGTGAGTTTGGGGCAGTACTTC	CASGPIAGVSLGQYF
TRBJ1-2	-	TRBV4-1	many	TGCGCCAGCAGCCCGTCCATGGGTGGCTACACCTTC	CASSPSMGGYTF
TRBJ2-1	TRBD2	TRBV11-2	-	TGTGCCAGCAGCCACTTAGCGGGGAGGGTGGACAATGAGCAGTTCTTC	CASSHLAGRVDNEQFF
TRBJ2-7	-	TRBV7-6	few	TGTGCCAGCAGCTCCACCGTATCAGGTTCGAGCTCCTACGAGCAGTACTTC	CASSSTVSGSSSYEQYF
TRBJ2-7	TRBD2	TRBV12-3/TRBV12-4	-	TGTGCCAGCATCTCTAGCGGAGGCTACGAGCAGTACTTC	CASISSGGYEQYF
TRBJ2-7	-	TRBV20-1	-	TGCAGTGCCCCAAAGGCAGGTAGCTCCTACGAGCAGTACTTC	CSAPKAGSSYEQYF
TRBJ2-5	TRBD2	TRBV29-1	-	TGCAGCGTTGTGGCTAGCGGGAGCCTAAAAGAGACCCAGTACTTC	CSVVASGSLKETQYF
TRBJ2-2	-	TRBV2	many	TGTGCCAGCAGTCTGCCCCTCACCGGGGAGCTGTTTTTT	CASSLPLTGELFF
TRBJ1-6	TRBD1	TRBV7-9	once	TGTGCCAGCAGCGAGACAGGGGCGTATAATTCACCCCTCCACTTT	CASSETGAYNSPLHF
TRBJ2-7	-	TRBV20-1	-	TGCAGTGCTGGCAAGGGGGAGACTGCCGAGCAGTACTTC	CSAGKGETAEQYF
TRBJ1-6	-	TRBV11-2	-	TGTGCCAGCAGCTTGCACGACTCTCGTGTTAATTCACCCCTCCACTTT	CASSLHDSRVNSPLHF
TRBJ2-3	TRBD1	TRBV5-1	-	TGCGCCAGCAGCCAGCAGGGACAGACCACAGATACGCAGTATTTT	CASSQQGQTTDTQYF
TRBJ2-1	TRBD2	TRBV4-3	-	TGCGCCAGCAGCCAAGATGGAGGTAGCGGGGCGGGGGCTTACAATGAGCAGTTCTTC	CASSQDGGSGAGAYNEQFF
TRBJ2-1	TRBD2	TRBV29-1	many	TGCAGCGGTAAGCGGGAGGTAGACAATGAGCAGTTCTTC	CSGKREVDNEQFF
TRBJ2-7	TRBD1	TRBV28	-	TGTGCCAGCAGGCTGACAGGGGCCCACGAGCAGTACTTC	CASRLTGAHEQYF
TRBJ2-1	TRBD2	TRBV4-1	few	TGCGCCAGCAGCCAAGTTTTTAGCGGGGGGGCGGTAAGCTACAATGAGCAGTTCTTC	CASSQVFSGGAVSYNEQFF
TRBJ2-6	-	TRBV12-3/TRBV12-4	few	TGTGCCAGCAACTCGGGTGGGGCCAACGTCCTGACTTTC	CASNSGGANVLTF
TRBJ2-2	-	TRBV10-1	-	TGCGCCAGCAGTGTTCCAGGGGGGACCGGGGAGCTGTTTTTT	CASSVPGGTGELFF
TRBJ1-4	-	TRBV6-5	few	TGTGCCAGCAGTTACGAAGGCACGGGGAAACTGTTTTTT	CASSYEGTGKLFF
TRBJ2-1	TRBD2	TRBV7-8	few	TGTGCCAGCAGCCCAGTTGGGACTAGTTCCAATGAGCAGTTCTTC	CASSPVGTSSNEQFF
TRBJ2-7	TRBD2	TRBV20-1	-	TGCAGTGCTACGCTAGCGGGAGTTTCCTACGAGCAGTACTTC	CSATLAGVSYEQYF
TRBJ1-2	-	TRBV20-1	many	TGCAGTGCTCAGAGTATGGGGGGGGGATCGGGCTATGGCTACACCTTC	CSAQSMGGGSGYGYTF
TRBJ1-5	-	TRBV6-5	few	TGTGCCAGCAGTTACTCGGGGCAAAGCAATCAGCCCCAGCATTTT	CASSYSGQSNQPQHF
TRBJ1-4	-	TRBV12-3/TRBV12-4	-	TGTGCCAGCAGTCCCGAACTCCGGATAGAAAAACTGTTTTTT	CASSPELRIEKLFF
TRBJ2-1	-	TRBV11-3	-	TGTGCCAGCAGCTTAGATACGGCTAGGTACAATGAGCAGTTCTTC	CASSLDTARYNEQFF
TRBJ2-7	TRBD2	TRBV4-2	few	TGTGCCAGCAGCCAAGAGACGGGGGGACTAGGGATCAACGAGCAGTACTTC	CASSQETGGLGINEQYF
TRBJ1-2	-	TRBV12-3/TRBV12-4	-	TGTGCCAGCAGTTTAGGGGATTTTGGCTACACCTTC	CASSLGDFGYTF
TRBJ2-4	-	TRBV5-1	many	TGCGCCAGCAGCTCGGTCGGATTCAAAAACATTCAGTACTTC	CASSSVGFKNIQYF
TRBJ2-1	-	TRBV5-5	many	TGTGCCAGCAGCTTCACTATCATCGGCTCCTACAATGAGCAGTTCTTC	CASSFTIIGSYNEQFF
TRBJ2-7	TRBD1	TRBV12-3/TRBV12-4	few	TGTGCCAGCAGTTTAAGGACAGGGGGTATGTACGAGCAGTACTTC	CASSLRTGGMYEQYF
TRBJ1-2	TRBD1	TRBV5-1	few	TGCGCCAGCAGCTTGGGGACAGGGGTTGGTGGAGGCTACACCTTC	CASSLGTGVGGGYTF
TRBJ2-3	TRBD2	TRBV20-1	-	TGCAGTGTCGGGGGGTGGGTCTCAGATACGCAGTATTTT	CSVGGWVSDTQYF